This T cell receptor beta chain was identified during a study of immune characterization of retroperitoneal liposarcoma. Germline CDR1 is MNHEY and CDR2 is SMNVEV (reference sequence). With 5 bases clipped from V and 3 bases from J, the junction kept 4 bases outside the gene matches. The CDR3 is made up of 16 amino acids. TCRdb re-analysed the PCR reads in MiXCR, keeping a single row per CDR3 protein. The profile covers roughly 9,300 distinct CDR3 sequences, with over 35% appearing a single time and around 21% taken by the ten largest. The rearrangement joins TRBV27 to TRBJ2-1, with 13 bases that match TRBD2. The sequence was collected from a male donor with retroperitoneal liposarcoma. The sample taken for sequencing was tumor tissue. CDR3 bases: TGTGCCAGCAGTACCCGACTAGCGGGGGGCTACAATGAGCAGTTCTTC. It codes for CASSTRLAGGYNEQFF.